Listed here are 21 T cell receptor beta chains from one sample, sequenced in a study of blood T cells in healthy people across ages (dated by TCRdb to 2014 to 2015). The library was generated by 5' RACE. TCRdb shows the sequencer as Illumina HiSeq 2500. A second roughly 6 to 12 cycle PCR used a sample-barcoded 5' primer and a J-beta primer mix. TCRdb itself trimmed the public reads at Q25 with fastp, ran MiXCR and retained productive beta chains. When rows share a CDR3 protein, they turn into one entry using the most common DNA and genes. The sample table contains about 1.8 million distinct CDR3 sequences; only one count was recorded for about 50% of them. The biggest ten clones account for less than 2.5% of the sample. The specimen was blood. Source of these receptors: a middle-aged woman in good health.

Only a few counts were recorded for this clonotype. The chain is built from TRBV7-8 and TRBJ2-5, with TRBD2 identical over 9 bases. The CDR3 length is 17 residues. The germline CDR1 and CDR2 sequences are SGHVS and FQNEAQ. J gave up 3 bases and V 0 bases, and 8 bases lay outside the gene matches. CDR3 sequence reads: CASSLARGGTREETQYF. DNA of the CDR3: TGTGCCAGCAGCTTAGCGCGGGGGGGGACGAGGGAAGAGACCCAGTACTTC.

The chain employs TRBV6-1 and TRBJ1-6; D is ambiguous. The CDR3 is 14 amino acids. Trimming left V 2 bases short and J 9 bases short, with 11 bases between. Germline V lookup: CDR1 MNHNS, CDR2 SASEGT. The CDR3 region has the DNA TGTGCCAGCAGTGAACTCGGGGTCGGTTCACCCCTCCACTTT. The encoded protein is CASSELGVGSPLHF.

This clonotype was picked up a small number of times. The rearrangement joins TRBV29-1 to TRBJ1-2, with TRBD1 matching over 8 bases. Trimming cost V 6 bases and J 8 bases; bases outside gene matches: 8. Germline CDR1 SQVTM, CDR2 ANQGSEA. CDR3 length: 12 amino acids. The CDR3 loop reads CSVPTGDVGYTF. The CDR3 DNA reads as TGCAGCGTCCCGACAGGGGATGTGGGCTACACCTTC.

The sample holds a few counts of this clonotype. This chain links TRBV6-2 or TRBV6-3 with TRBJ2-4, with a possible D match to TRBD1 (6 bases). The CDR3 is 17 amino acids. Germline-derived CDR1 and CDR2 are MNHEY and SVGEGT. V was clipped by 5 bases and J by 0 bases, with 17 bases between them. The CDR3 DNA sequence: TGTGCCAGCAGTACCCAGACAGGAGATTTAGCCAAAAACATTCAGTACTTC. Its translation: CASSTQTGDLAKNIQYF.

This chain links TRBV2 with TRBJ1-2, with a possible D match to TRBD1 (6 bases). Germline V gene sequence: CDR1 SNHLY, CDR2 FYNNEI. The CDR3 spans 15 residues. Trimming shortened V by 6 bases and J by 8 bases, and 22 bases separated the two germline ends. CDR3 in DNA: TGTGCCAGCAGGTTCACAACACAGGGAAGGGACGGCTACACCTTC. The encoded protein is CASRFTTQGRDGYTF.

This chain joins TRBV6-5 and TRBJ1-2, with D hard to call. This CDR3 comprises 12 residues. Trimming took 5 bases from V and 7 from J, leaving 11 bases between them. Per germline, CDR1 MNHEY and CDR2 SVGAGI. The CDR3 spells CASSTLGVGYTF. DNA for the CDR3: TGTGCCAGCAGTACCCTGGGTGTTGGCTACACCTTC.

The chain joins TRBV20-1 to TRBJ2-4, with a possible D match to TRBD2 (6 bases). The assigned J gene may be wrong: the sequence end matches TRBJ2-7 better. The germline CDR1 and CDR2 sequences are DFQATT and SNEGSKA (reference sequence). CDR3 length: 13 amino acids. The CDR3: CSATGAGNYEQYF. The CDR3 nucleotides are TGCAGTGCCACGGGAGCAGGGAACTACGAGCAGTACTTC.

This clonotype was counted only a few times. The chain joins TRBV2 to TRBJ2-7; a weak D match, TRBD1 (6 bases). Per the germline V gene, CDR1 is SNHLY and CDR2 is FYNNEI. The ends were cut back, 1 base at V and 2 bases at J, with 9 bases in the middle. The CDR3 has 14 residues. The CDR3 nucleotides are TGTGCCAGCAGTGAAGAGGGGGTCCCCTACGAGCAGTACTTC. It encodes CASSEEGVPYEQYF.

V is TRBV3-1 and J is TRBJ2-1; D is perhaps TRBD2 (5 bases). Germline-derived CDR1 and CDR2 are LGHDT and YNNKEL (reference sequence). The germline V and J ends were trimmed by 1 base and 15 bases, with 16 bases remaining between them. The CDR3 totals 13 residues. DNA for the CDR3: TGTGCCAGCAGCCAAGTTAGAGAGGGAGTCACGTTCTTC. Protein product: CASSQVREGVTFF.

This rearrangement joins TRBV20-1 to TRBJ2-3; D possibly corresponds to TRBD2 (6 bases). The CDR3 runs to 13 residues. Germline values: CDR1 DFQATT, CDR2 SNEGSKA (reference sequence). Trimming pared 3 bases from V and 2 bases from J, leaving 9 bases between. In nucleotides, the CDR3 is TGCAGTGCTAGGGAGGACTACACAGATACGCAGTATTTT. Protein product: CSAREDYTDTQYF.

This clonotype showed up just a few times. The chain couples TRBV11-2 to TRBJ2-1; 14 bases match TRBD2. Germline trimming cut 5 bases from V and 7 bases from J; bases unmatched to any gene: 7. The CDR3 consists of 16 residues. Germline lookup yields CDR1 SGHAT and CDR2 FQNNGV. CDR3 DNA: TGTGCCAGCAGCCTCGGGACTAGCGGGGGCCAGAATGAGCAGTTCTTC. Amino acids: CASSLGTSGGQNEQFF.

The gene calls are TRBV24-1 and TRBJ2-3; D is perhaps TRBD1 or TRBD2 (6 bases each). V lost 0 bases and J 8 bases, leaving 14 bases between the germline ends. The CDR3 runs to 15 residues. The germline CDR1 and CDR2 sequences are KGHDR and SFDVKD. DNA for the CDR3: TGTGCCACCAGTGATTTGAGCGCCAGGGGAGGTACGCAGTATTTT. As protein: CATSDLSARGGTQYF.

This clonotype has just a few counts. The chain's CDR3 is CASRSSGVSEQYF. Here the CDR3 DNA reads TGTGCCAGCAGATCGTCCGGGGTTTCCGAGCAGTACTTC. The chain is built from TRBV28 and TRBJ2-7; tentative D call: TRBD2 (5 bases). Germline lookup yields CDR1 MDHEN and CDR2 SYDVKM. The CDR3 loop spans 13 amino acids. V shed 6 bases and J shed 6 bases, with 15 bases lying between them.

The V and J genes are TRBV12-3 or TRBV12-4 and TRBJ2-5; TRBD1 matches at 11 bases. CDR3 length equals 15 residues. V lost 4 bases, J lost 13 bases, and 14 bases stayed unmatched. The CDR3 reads CASSSRTGGSYERYF. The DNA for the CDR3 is TGTGCCAGCAGTTCAAGGACAGGGGGCTCTTACGAGCGGTACTTC.

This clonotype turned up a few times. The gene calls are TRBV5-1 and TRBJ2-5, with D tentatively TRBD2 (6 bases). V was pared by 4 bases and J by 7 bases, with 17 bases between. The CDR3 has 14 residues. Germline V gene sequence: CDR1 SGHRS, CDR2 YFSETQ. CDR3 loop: CASSAGTPEGTQYF. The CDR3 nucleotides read TGCGCCAGCAGCGCCGGGACGCCGGAGGGGACCCAGTACTTC.

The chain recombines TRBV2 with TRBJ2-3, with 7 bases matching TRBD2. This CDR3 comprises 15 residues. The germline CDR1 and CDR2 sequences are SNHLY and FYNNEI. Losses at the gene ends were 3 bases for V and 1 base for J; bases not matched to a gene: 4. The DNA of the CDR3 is TGTGCCAGCAGTGACCCTAGCGGCCGCACAGATACGCAGTATTTT. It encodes CASSDPSGRTDTQYF.

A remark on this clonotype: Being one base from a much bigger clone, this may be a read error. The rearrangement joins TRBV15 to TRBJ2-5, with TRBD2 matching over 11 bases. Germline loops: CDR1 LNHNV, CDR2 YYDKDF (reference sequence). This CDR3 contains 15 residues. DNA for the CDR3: TGTGCCACCCGCAGAGCCGGGACTAGCGGAGAGACCCAGTACTTC. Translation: CATRRAGTSGETQYF.

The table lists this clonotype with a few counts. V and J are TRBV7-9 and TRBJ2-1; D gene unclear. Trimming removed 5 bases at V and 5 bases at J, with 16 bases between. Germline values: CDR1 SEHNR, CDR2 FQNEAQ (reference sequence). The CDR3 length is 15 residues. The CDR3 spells CASSPYRSGHNEQFF. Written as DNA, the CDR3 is TGTGCCAGCAGCCCCTACCGGAGTGGACACAATGAGCAGTTCTTC.

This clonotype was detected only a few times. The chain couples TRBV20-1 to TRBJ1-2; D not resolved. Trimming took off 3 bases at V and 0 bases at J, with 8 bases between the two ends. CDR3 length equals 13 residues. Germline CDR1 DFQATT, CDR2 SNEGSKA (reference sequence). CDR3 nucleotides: TGCAGTGCTAGGGTAGGGTCTAACTATGGCTACACCTTC. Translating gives CSARVGSNYGYTF.

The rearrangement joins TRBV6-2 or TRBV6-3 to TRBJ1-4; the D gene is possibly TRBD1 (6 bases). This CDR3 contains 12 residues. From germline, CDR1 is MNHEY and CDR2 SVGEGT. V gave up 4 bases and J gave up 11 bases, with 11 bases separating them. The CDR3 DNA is TGTGCCAGCAGTTGGACCACAGGGAAACTGTTTTTT. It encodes CASSWTTGKLFF.

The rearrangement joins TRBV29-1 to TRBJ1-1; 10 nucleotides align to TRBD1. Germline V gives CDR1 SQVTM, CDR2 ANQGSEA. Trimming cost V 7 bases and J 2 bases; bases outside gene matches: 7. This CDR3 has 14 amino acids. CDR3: CSGSDRGLNTEAFF. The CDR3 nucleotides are TGCAGCGGAAGTGACAGGGGGCTTAACACTGAAGCTTTCTTT.